Below are 5 T cell receptor beta chains sequenced from a single sample in a study of blood T cells in healthy people across ages. Sample-barcoded 5' priming and a J-beta primer mix drove a second PCR of roughly 7 to 11 cycles. TCRdb re-derived calls from the 5' RACE reads in MiXCR, one entry per CDR3 protein. Of roughly 1,700,000 distinct CDR3 sequences listed, over 25% are singletons. The specimen was blood. The receptors stem from a woman in her twenties or thirties in good health.

This clonotype was seen many times. CDR3 loop: CASSFRGGRDTQYF. The CDR3, as DNA: TGTGCCAGCAGCTTTCGCGGGGGGAGAGATACGCAGTATTTT. This chain uses TRBV7-2 with TRBJ2-3; 8 bases are shared with TRBD2. In germline, CDR1 is SGHTA, CDR2 FQGNSA. Germline trimming cut 3 bases from V and 5 bases from J; bases unmatched to any gene: 4. CDR3 size: 14 residues.

This clonotype was counted a few times. The chain recombines TRBV20-1 with TRBJ2-7; D is unresolved. Trimming removed 0 bases at V and 2 bases at J, with 14 bases between. The CDR3 is 15 residues long. CDR1 is DFQATT and CDR2 is SNEGSKA in the germline V gene (reference sequence). CDR3 sequence reads: CSARDYLTATYEQYF. In DNA, the CDR3 is TGCAGTGCTAGAGATTACCTGACCGCTACCTACGAGCAGTACTTC.

This clonotype was seen ten or more times. V gene TRBV5-1 combines with J gene TRBJ2-7, with 12 bases fitting TRBD2. The germline V gene has CDR1 SGHRS and CDR2 YFSETQ. The V gene end was trimmed by 4 bases and the J gene end by 10 bases; junction bases not matched to a gene: 6. The CDR3 sequence is 13 residues long. The CDR3 region has the DNA TGCGCCAGCAGCCCGACTAGCGGGAGACCTCAGTACTTC. It translates to CASSPTSGRPQYF.

This clonotype was counted many times. The CDR3 is CASSGDGASYEQYF. The CDR3 nucleotides are TGCGCCAGTTCGGGTGACGGCGCCTCCTACGAGCAGTACTTC. The chain couples TRBV5-1 to TRBJ2-7, with D unclear. V lost 8 bases, J lost 0 bases, and 15 bases lay in between. Germline V CDR1 and CDR2: SGHRS, YFSETQ. CDR3 length: 14 residues.

J is TRBJ1-1 and V is TRBV10-3; D is perhaps TRBD1 (5 bases). Germline-derived CDR1 and CDR2 are ENHRY and SYGVKD. This CDR3 has 13 residues. With 6 bases removed from V and 1 base from J, the gap between germline ends came to 9 bases. The CDR3 sequence is CAIRATENTEAFF. Written as DNA, the CDR3 is TGTGCCATCAGGGCGACAGAGAACACTGAAGCTTTCTTT.